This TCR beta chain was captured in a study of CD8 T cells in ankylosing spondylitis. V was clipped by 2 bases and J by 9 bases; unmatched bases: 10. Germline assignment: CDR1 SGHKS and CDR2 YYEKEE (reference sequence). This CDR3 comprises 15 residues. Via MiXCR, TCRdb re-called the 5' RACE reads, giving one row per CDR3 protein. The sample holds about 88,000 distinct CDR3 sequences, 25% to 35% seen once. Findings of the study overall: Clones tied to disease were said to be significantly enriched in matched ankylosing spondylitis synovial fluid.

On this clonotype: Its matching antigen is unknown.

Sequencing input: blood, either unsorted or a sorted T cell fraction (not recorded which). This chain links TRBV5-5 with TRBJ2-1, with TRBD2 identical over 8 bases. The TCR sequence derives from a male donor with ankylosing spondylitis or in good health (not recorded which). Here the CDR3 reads CASSLMISGKTEQFF. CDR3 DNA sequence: TGTGCCAGCAGCTTAATGATTAGCGGGAAAACTGAGCAGTTCTTC.